This TCR beta chain was sequenced for a study of CD8+ T cells in alopecia areata. As for the study in general: Among treated patients, oral tofacitinib was administered at 5 to 10 mg twice daily. Tofacitinib ran for 6 to 18 months before 6 months off drug.

Notes on the study in general: The presence of one nonresponder keeps the tie between baseline CD8+ expansion and response uncertain.

Extraction and reverse transcription of RNA yielded cDNA as the sequencing template. Profiled with immunoSEQ multiplex PCR; TCRdb holds only in-frame clones, not every one. This sample has around 100,000 clones, with roughly 56% found just once. Germline V lookup: CDR1 MGHDK, CDR2 SYGVNS. Trimming stripped 1 base from V and 4 bases from J, with 10 bases between. The CDR3 loop spans 14 amino acids. Sample treatment: oral pan-JAK inhibitor, 5-10 mg twice daily. A remark on this clone: The antigen remains unidentified.

The sample was CD8+ T cells sorted from blood, taken at approximately week 55, from a patient treated with tofacitinib. This TCR derives from a human donor with alopecia areata. V and J are TRBV25-1 and TRBJ1-1; no clear D. For the CDR3, the DNA is TGTGCCAGCAGTGAATGGGCTGGAGGCACTGAAGCTTTCTTT. This codes for CASSEWAGGTEAFF.